These 21 T cell receptor beta chains originate from one sample sequenced in a study of blood T cells in healthy people across ages. Through a sample-barcoded 5' primer and a J-beta primer mix, a second PCR was run for roughly 7 to 12 cycles. MiXCR was run by TCRdb on the 5' RACE reads, yielding one entry per CDR3 protein. The sample has 1.5 million to 1.8 million distinct CDR3 sequences; approximately 39% are singletons. The sequenced sample was blood. All receptors come from a woman under 30 in good health.

This clonotype has more than one count but fewer than ten. The chain joins TRBV4-3 to TRBJ1-6; tentatively, D is TRBD1 (5 bases). In germline, CDR1 is LGHNA, CDR2 YSLEER. The length of the CDR3 is 16 residues. Trimming removed 0 bases at V and 7 bases at J, with 13 bases between. The CDR3 sequence: CASSQDITGGNSPLHF. As DNA, the CDR3 is TGCGCCAGCAGCCAAGATATAACAGGTGGAAATTCACCCCTCCACTTT.

DNA of the CDR3: TGCAGTGCTAGAGAGGACAGGTCCTATCCCCTTTCACCCCTCCACTTT. Amino acids: CSAREDRSYPLSPLHF. The chain joins TRBV20-1 to TRBJ1-6; 7 bases fit TRBD1. J gave up 9 bases and V 0 bases, and 11 bases lay outside the gene matches. Germline V CDR1 and CDR2: DFQATT, SNEGSKA (reference sequence). The CDR3 is made up of 16 amino acids.

The table lists this clonotype with a few counts. This CDR3 is CASSLGRDRAGNTIYF. In DNA form, the CDR3 reads TGTGCCAGCAGCTTAGGCCGGGACAGGGCTGGAAACACCATATATTTT. This rearrangement joins TRBV7-6 to TRBJ1-3, with TRBD1 identical over 9 bases. The CDR3 extends over 16 amino acids. V lost 1 base and J lost 2; bases outside the gene matches: 3. CDR1 and CDR2 from the germline V gene are SGHVS and FNYEAQ.

This clonotype was picked up a small number of times. In DNA form, the CDR3 reads TGTGCCAGCGGCGAAGTGACCCAGTACTTC. Translated, it gives CASGEVTQYF. V gene TRBV25-1 combines with J gene TRBJ2-5; D gene unclear. Trimming shortened V by 8 bases and J by 7 bases, and 8 bases separated the two germline ends. CDR3 length: 10 residues. Germline V gives CDR1 MGHDK, CDR2 SYGVNS. The whole variable domain, filled in from reference TRBV25-1 and TRBJ2-5, reads EADIYQTPRYLVIGTGKKITLECSQTMGHDKMYWYQQDPGMELHLIHYSYGVNSTEKGDLSSESTVSRIRTEHFPLTLESARPSHTSQYLCASGEVTQYFGPGTRLLVL.

This rearrangement joins TRBV5-1 to TRBJ2-1; a possible D gene is TRBD1 (6 bases). Looked up from germline, CDR1 is SGHRS and CDR2 is YFSETQ. The CDR3 has 15 amino acids. V shed 0 bases and J shed 5 bases, with 12 bases lying between them. CDR3 sequence (DNA): TGCGCCAGCAGCTTGGGTACAGGGTACAACAATGAGCAGTTCTTC. Its protein product is CASSLGTGYNNEQFF. The full variable domain, its missing parts supplied by reference TRBV5-1 and TRBJ2-1, is KAGVTQTPRYLIKTRGQQVTLSCSPISGHRSVSWYQQTPGQGLQFLFEYFSETQRNKGNFPGRFSGRQFSNSRSEMNVSTLELGDSALYLCASSLGTGYNNEQFFGPGTRLTVL.

The rearrangement uses TRBV6-5 and TRBJ1-1; D ambiguous. The CDR3 has 11 residues. V lost 2 bases and J lost 10, with 8 bases in between. CDR1 and CDR2 (germline): MNHEY, SVGAGI. The CDR3 reads CASSYGLTAFF. The CDR3 region has the DNA TGTGCCAGCAGTTACGGGTTAACAGCTTTCTTT.

The gene calls are TRBV20-1 and TRBJ1-5; 10 bases are shared with TRBD1. The germline CDR1 and CDR2 sequences are DFQATT and SNEGSKA (reference sequence). This CDR3 spans 15 amino acids. The V segment lost 1 base and the J segment 7 bases; nucleotides outside the gene matches: 7. The CDR3 here is CSARVSGDRGQPQHF. In nucleotides, the CDR3 is TGCAGTGCTAGAGTCTCCGGGGACAGGGGACAGCCCCAGCATTTT.

This clonotype occurred once. J is TRBJ2-5 and V is TRBV7-3; 8 bases align to TRBD2. This CDR3 region has 14 residues. V was pared by 6 bases and J by 11 bases, with 14 bases of the junction left unmatched. Germline assignment: CDR1 SGHTA and CDR2 FQGTGA. CDR3: CASSPGLETSEQYF. The CDR3 DNA is TGTGCCAGCAGTCCGGGACTAGAGACTAGTGAGCAGTACTTC. Full variable domain (remainder filled in from reference TRBV7-3 and TRBJ2-5): GAGVSQTPSNKVTEKGKYVELRCDPISGHTALYWYRQSLGQGPEFLIYFQGTGAADDSGLPNDRFFAVRPEGSVSTLKIQRTERGDSAVYLCASSPGLETSEQYFGPGTRLLVL.

V gene TRBV4-3 combines with J gene TRBJ1-3; tentatively, D is TRBD1 (6 bases). CDR1 is LGHNA, CDR2 YSLEER, per germline. The CDR3 loop spans 17 amino acids. The V and J ends lost 2 bases and 0 bases respectively, with 14 bases between them. The CDR3 DNA reads TGCGCCAGCAGCCAACTGGGGGCCCCGAACTCTGGAAACACCATATATTTT. Residues: CASSQLGAPNSGNTIYF.

The chain joins TRBV4-1 to TRBJ1-2; D unclear. The length of the CDR3 is 16 residues. Trimming removed 1 base at V and 5 bases at J, with 17 bases between. Looked up from germline, CDR1 is MGHRA and CDR2 is YSYEKL. The CDR3 region is CASSQAPAQTFYGYTF. The DNA for the CDR3 is TGCGCCAGCAGCCAAGCGCCTGCACAGACCTTTTATGGCTACACCTTC.

This clonotype has only a few counts. The V gene is TRBV20-1, the J gene TRBJ1-2; D remains unclear. Between the trimmed V and J ends, which lost 0 bases and 6 bases, there was a span of 14 bases. Germline CDR1 is DFQATT and CDR2 is SNEGSKA (reference sequence). The CDR3 totals 14 residues. CDR3 protein: CSARDGVRRDGYTF. Written as DNA, the CDR3 is TGCAGTGCTAGAGATGGGGTTAGAAGGGATGGCTACACCTTC.

This clonotype was recorded only once. At one end, the junction sequence differs from germline, possibly due to a read error. This chain joins TRBV10-3 and TRBJ2-3; D tentatively fits TRBD1 or TRBD2 (8 bases each). This CDR3 region has 16 residues. Germline loops: CDR1 ENHRY, CDR2 SYGVKD. The CDR3 nucleotides are TGTGCCATCAGTGAGTCGTTAGTAGCGGGGACAGGTACGCAGTATTTT. Encoded protein: CAISESLVAGTGTQYF.

CDR3: CASSQDLFRTSSYNEQFF. The CDR3 DNA reads TGCGCCAGCAGCCAAGATCTGTTTCGGACTAGCTCCTACAATGAGCAGTTCTTC. This sequence joins TRBV4-3 and TRBJ2-1; 7 positions match TRBD2. The CDR3 contains 18 residues. In germline, CDR1 is LGHNA, CDR2 YSLEER. Unmatched junction bases numbered 8, after V lost 0 bases and J lost 0 bases.

V usage is TRBV30 and J usage is TRBJ2-1; 12 bases map to TRBD2. Per germline, CDR1 GTSNPN and CDR2 SVGIG (reference sequence). The junction had 17 bases not matched to a gene; V was cut back by 5 bases and J by 15 bases. The CDR3 contains 15 residues. The CDR3, as DNA: TGTGCCTGGGTGGGACTAGCGGGCCGGCCCCAGGGCTTGTTCTTC. The encoded protein is CAWVGLAGRPQGLFF.

This clonotype was counted between two and nine times. The chain couples TRBV7-2 to TRBJ1-5, with D tentatively TRBD1 (6 bases). V lost 4 bases to trimming and J lost 0 bases, with 16 bases between them. The CDR3 loop spans 17 amino acids. CDR1 is SGHTA and CDR2 is FQGNSA in the germline V gene. CDR3 loop: CASSSRYTGYSNQPQHF. The CDR3 DNA reads TGTGCCAGCAGCTCCCGGTATACAGGGTATAGCAATCAGCCCCAGCATTTT. Based on the CDR3 plus reference TRBV7-2 and TRBJ1-5, the full variable domain is GAGVSQSPSNKVTEKGKDVELRCDPISGHTALYWYRQSLGQGLEFLIYFQGNSAPDKSGLPSDRFSAERTGGSVSTLTIQRTQQEDSAVYLCASSSRYTGYSNQPQHFGDGTRLSIL.

This chain links TRBV4-3 with TRBJ2-3; 8 bases line up with TRBD2. CDR3 length equals 15 residues. Germline assignment: CDR1 LGHNA and CDR2 YSLEER. V was clipped by 4 bases and J by 2 bases; unmatched bases: 5. CDR3 amino acids: CASSPRLAITDTQYF. The CDR3 DNA reads TGCGCCAGCAGCCCCCGACTAGCGATCACAGATACGCAGTATTTT.

This clonotype was recorded at least ten times. The chain combines TRBV12-3 or TRBV12-4 with TRBJ2-5; D remains unclear. This CDR3 contains 11 residues. The V and J ends lost 6 bases and 4 bases respectively, with 6 bases between them. In DNA form, the CDR3 reads TGTGCCAGCAGCTTGACAGAGACCCAGTACTTC. Translation: CASSLTETQYF.

The chain combines TRBV3-1 with TRBJ2-1; tentatively, D is TRBD1 (5 bases). CDR1 and CDR2 (germline): LGHDT, YNNKEL (reference sequence). This CDR3 has 16 amino acids. Trimming shortened V by 0 bases and J by 0 bases, and 9 bases separated the two germline ends. The CDR3 sequence is CASSQDRDNSYNEQFF. The CDR3 nucleotides read TGTGCCAGCAGCCAAGACAGGGATAACTCCTACAATGAGCAGTTCTTC.

DNA of the CDR3: TGCAGTGCCAAACCCCCGGAGGGGGGGGTGACAGATACGCAGTATTTT. Amino acid sequence: CSAKPPEGGVTDTQYF. This chain uses TRBV20-1 with TRBJ2-3; weak D call: TRBD2 (7 bases). This CDR3 contains 16 residues. Trimming stripped 6 bases from V and 3 bases from J, with 22 bases between. Germline V gene lookup returns CDR1 DFQATT and CDR2 SNEGSKA (reference sequence).

The rearrangement joins TRBV19 to TRBJ1-1, with unresolved D. The CDR3 totals 12 residues. V was clipped by 7 bases and J by 3 bases, with 9 bases between them. CDR1 is LNHDA, CDR2 SQIVND, per germline (reference sequence). In DNA form, the CDR3 reads TGTGCCAGTACGGTCGGATACACTGAAGCTTTCTTT. Translated, it gives CASTVGYTEAFF.

The chain has TRBV7-2 and TRBJ2-4, with 10 bases lining up with TRBD2. The CDR3 runs to 15 residues. Germline V lookup: CDR1 SGHTA, CDR2 FQGNSA. The ends lost 6 bases at V and 1 base at J; junction bases unmatched: 3. The CDR3 DNA is TGTGCCAGCAGGCTTAGCGGGGGGGCCAAAAACATTCAGTACTTC. Translation: CASRLSGGAKNIQYF. Based on the CDR3 plus reference TRBV7-2 and TRBJ2-4, the full variable domain is GAGVSQSPSNKVTEKGKDVELRCDPISGHTALYWYRQSLGQGLEFLIYFQGNSAPDKSGLPSDRFSAERTGGSVSTLTIQRTQQEDSAVYLCASRLSGGAKNIQYFGAGTRLSVL.